A single sample is the source of the 15 T cell receptor beta chains below, sequenced in a study of CD8 T cells in ankylosing spondylitis (dated by TCRdb to between 2016 and 2019). Broader findings and caveats from the paper: Blood from ankylosing spondylitis patients appeared to be characterized by a TCR beta motif made up of several highly homologous amino acid variants.

Which antigens these TCRs recognize remains unknown. The library was made by 5' RACE. Instrument used: Illumina HiSeq 2500. TCRdb reran the public reads through fastp at Q25 and MiXCR, keeping productive beta chains. CDR3 protein duplicates are merged, each entry listing the most common genes and DNA. The sample records roughly 700,000 distinct CDR3 sequences, around 19% of which are singletons. Clones ranked in the top ten supply around 19% of the sample. The sample comprised blood, either unsorted or a sorted T cell fraction (not recorded which). Receptors originate from a male donor with ankylosing spondylitis.

The chain links TRBV2 to TRBJ1-1; D not certain. In germline, CDR1 is SNHLY, CDR2 FYNNEI. Trimming took 4 bases from V and 4 from J, leaving 13 bases between them. The CDR3 loop spans 14 amino acids. This CDR3 is CASSVKGPSTEAFF. For the CDR3, the DNA is TGTGCCAGCAGTGTCAAGGGTCCGAGCACTGAAGCTTTCTTT.

Turning to this clonotype: A junction boundary mismatches the germline segment, possibly from a read error. The chain employs TRBV20-1 and TRBJ2-1; 7 positions agree with TRBD2. Germline V gives CDR1 DFQATT, CDR2 SNEGSKA (reference sequence). This CDR3 comprises 16 residues. The CDR3 DNA reads TGCTGTGCTGGGCCTAGGGTAGCGGGTATTACAAGTGAGCAGTTCTTC. This translates into CCAGPRVAGITSEQFF.

The rearrangement uses TRBV4-1 and TRBJ2-2; 12 bases are shared with TRBD1. Germline CDR1 MGHRA, CDR2 YSYEKL. V gave up 1 base and J gave up 6 bases; unmatched junction bases: 3. This CDR3 has 16 residues. This CDR3 is CASSQAGTGGSGELFF. Here the CDR3 DNA reads TGCGCCAGCAGCCAAGCCGGGACAGGGGGCTCCGGGGAGCTGTTTTTT.

Only a few counts were recorded for this clonotype. V is TRBV7-2 and J is TRBJ2-7; 9 positions match TRBD1. V lost 2 bases, J lost 3 bases, and 8 bases stayed unmatched. Germline V CDR1 and CDR2: SGHTA, FQGNSA. CDR3 length: 16 amino acids. The CDR3 sequence is CASSLKAGTGSYEQYF. In DNA, the CDR3 is TGTGCCAGCAGCTTAAAAGCGGGGACAGGGAGCTACGAGCAGTACTTC.

CDR3 residues: CASSESGVEAFF. The CDR3 DNA reads as TGTGCCAGCAGCGAGAGTGGGGTTGAAGCTTTCTTT. The chain joins TRBV12-3 or TRBV12-4 to TRBJ1-1, with no clear D. The V end was cut by 6 bases, the J end by 7 bases, with 12 bases between. The CDR3 spans 12 residues.

The J gene is TRBJ2-3, the V gene TRBV3-1; TRBD2 aligns across 9 bases. CDR3 length: 16 residues. Germline CDR1 is LGHDT and CDR2 is YNNKEL (reference sequence). The V and J ends lost 0 bases and 6 bases, in that order; junction bases with no gene match: 7. This chain's CDR3 is CASSQDVGLASDTQYF. In nucleotides, the CDR3 is TGTGCCAGCAGCCAAGATGTTGGACTAGCGTCGGATACGCAGTATTTT.

The chain uses TRBV11-2 and TRBJ1-6, with D tentatively TRBD1 (5 bases). This CDR3 spans 16 amino acids. V lost 1 base and J 9 bases, leaving 16 bases between the germline ends. Germline-derived CDR1 and CDR2 are SGHAT and FQNNGV. DNA for the CDR3: TGTGCCAGCAGCTTAGTCTCCGGGTTTGGGGGTTCACCCCTCCACTTT. As protein: CASSLVSGFGGSPLHF. Variable domain in full (rest from reference TRBV11-2 and TRBJ1-6): EAGVAQSPRYKIIEKRQSVAFWCNPISGHATLYWYQQILGQGPKLLIQFQNNGVVDDSQLPKDRFSAERLKGVDSTLKIQPAKLEDSAVYLCASSLVSGFGGSPLHFGNGTRLTVT.

This clonotype was seen many times. The chain combines TRBV7-9 with TRBJ1-1; D is undetermined. CDR1 SEHNR and CDR2 FQNEAQ come from the germline V gene (reference sequence). Trimming removed 1 base at V and 1 base at J, with 13 bases between. The CDR3 runs to 16 residues. Here the CDR3 reads CASSLGGGKGNTEAFF. The CDR3, as DNA: TGTGCCAGCAGCTTAGGAGGAGGGAAGGGGAACACTGAAGCTTTCTTT.

This sequence joins TRBV29-1 and TRBJ2-7; the D is unclear. Germline loops: CDR1 SQVTM, CDR2 ANQGSEA. Between the trimmed V and J ends, which lost 0 bases and 1 base, there was a span of 7 bases. This CDR3 has 13 amino acids. In DNA, the CDR3 is TGCAGCGTTGAAGATCCACTTTCCTACGAGCAGTACTTC. The encoded protein is CSVEDPLSYEQYF.

In this sample, this clonotype turned up a few times. The rearrangement links TRBV5-1 to TRBJ1-1; the match to TRBD1 covers 7 bases. V lost 0 bases and J lost 5; bases outside the gene matches: 7. Per germline, CDR1 SGHRS and CDR2 YFSETQ. This CDR3 has 15 amino acids. The chain's CDR3 is CASSLATTGRTEAFF. For the CDR3, the DNA is TGCGCCAGCAGCTTGGCGACGACAGGGAGAACTGAAGCTTTCTTT.

This clonotype came up many times. The V call is TRBV12-3 or TRBV12-4, the J call TRBJ1-5, with 12 bases that match TRBD1. The CDR3 is 15 amino acids. V gave up 7 bases and J gave up 5 bases; unmatched junction bases: 6. CDR3 bases: TGTGCCAGCACCCGGGACAGGGGGCTCGATCAGCCCCAGCATTTT. Translation gives CASTRDRGLDQPQHF.

The chain joins TRBV20-1 to TRBJ2-4; D is possibly TRBD1 (5 bases). V dropped 4 bases and J dropped 0 bases, with 13 bases sitting between them. From germline, CDR1 is DFQATT and CDR2 SNEGSKA (reference sequence). The CDR3 covers 15 residues. The CDR3 loop reads CSATDRDLAKNIQYF. In DNA form, the CDR3 reads TGCAGTGCTACCGACAGAGACTTAGCCAAAAACATTCAGTACTTC.

This clonotype was seen a handful of times. The rearrangement links TRBV11-2 to TRBJ1-1; no clear D gene. Germline values: CDR1 SGHAT, CDR2 FQNNGV. The V and J ends lost 11 bases and 0 bases respectively, with 10 bases between them. There are 12 residues in the CDR3. CDR3 DNA: TGTGCCGCACGGGAATTGAACACTGAAGCTTTCTTT. It specifies CAARELNTEAFF. Full variable domain (missing parts from reference TRBV11-2 and TRBJ1-1): EAGVAQSPRYKIIEKRQSVAFWCNPISGHATLYWYQQILGQGPKLLIQFQNNGVVDDSQLPKDRFSAERLKGVDSTLKIQPAKLEDSAVYLCAARELNTEAFFGQGTRLTVV.

This clonotype has more than one count but fewer than ten. The chain couples TRBV12-3 or TRBV12-4 to TRBJ1-2; TRBD1 agrees at 7 bases. With 5 bases clipped from V and 3 bases from J, the junction kept 9 bases outside the gene matches. This CDR3 spans 15 amino acids. The CDR3 DNA reads as TGTGCCAGCAGTCCCCGGGACAGCCTGTACTATGGCTACACCTTC. It is translated as CASSPRDSLYYGYTF.

This clonotype occurred a few times. The V gene is TRBV15, the J gene TRBJ2-3, with a weak D call TRBD1 (5 bases). CDR3 size: 15 residues. Germline-derived CDR1 and CDR2 are LNHNV and YYDKDF (reference sequence). Trimming removed 0 bases from V and 4 bases from J, with 11 bases in between. The DNA for the CDR3 is TGTGCCACCAGCAGAGAATCCCAGGGCCCAGATACGCAGTATTTT. Protein product: CATSRESQGPDTQYF. Based on the CDR3 plus reference TRBV15 and TRBJ2-3, the full variable domain is DAMVIQNPRYQVTQFGKPVTLSCSQTLNHNVMYWYQQKSSQAPKLLFHYYDKDFNNEADTPDNFQSRRPNTSFCFLDIRSPGLGDTAMYLCATSRESQGPDTQYFGPGTRLTVL.